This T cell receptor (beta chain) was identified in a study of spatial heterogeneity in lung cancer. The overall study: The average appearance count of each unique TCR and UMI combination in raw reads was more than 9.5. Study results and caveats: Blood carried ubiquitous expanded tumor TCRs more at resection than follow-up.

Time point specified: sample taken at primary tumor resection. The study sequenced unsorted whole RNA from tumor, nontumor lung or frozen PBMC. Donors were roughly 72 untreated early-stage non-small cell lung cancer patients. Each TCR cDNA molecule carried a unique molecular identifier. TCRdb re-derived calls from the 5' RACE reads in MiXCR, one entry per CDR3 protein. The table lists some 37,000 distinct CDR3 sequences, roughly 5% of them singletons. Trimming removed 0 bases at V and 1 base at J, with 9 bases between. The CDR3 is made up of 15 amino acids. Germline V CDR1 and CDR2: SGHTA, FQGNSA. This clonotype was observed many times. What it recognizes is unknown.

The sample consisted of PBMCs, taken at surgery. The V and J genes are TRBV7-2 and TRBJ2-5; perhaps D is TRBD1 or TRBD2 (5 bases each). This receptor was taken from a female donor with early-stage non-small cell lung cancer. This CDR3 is CASSLASGTQETQYF. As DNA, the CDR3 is TGTGCCAGCAGCTTAGCTTCCGGGACCCAAGAGACCCAGTACTTC.